This entry lists 21 T cell receptor beta chains sequenced from one sample in a study of regulatory T cells in long-lasting Graves disease. Time point here: newly diagnosed GD, antithyroid drugs for less than 3 months. PBMC-extracted RNA yielded the TCR library. Relying on iRepertoire HTBI primers and Arm-PCR of CDR3 regions, the team built TCR beta libraries. TCRdb reprocessed the multiplex PCR reads via MiXCR and lists one record per CDR3 protein. In the table there are hundreds of thousands of distinct CDR3 sequences, about 16% of which are singletons. The same sample was also studied in work on T cells in Graves' hyperthyroidism and ophthalmopathy.

The sequences come from peripheral blood mononuclear cells (PBMCs), collected at new diagnosis, from a patient treated with antithyroid drugs. These receptors all stem from a woman younger than 45 with Graves disease.

The sample holds many counts of this clonotype. The rearrangement links TRBV10-3 to TRBJ1-1; 9 positions agree with TRBD1. This CDR3 region has 17 residues. The germline gives CDR1 ENHRY, CDR2 SYGVKD. V gave up 6 bases and J gave up 1 base; unmatched junction bases: 12. The CDR3 here is CAISPGTGQERNTEAFF. The CDR3 DNA is TGTGCCATCAGCCCCGGGACAGGGCAAGAGCGGAACACTGAAGCTTTCTTT.

The V call is TRBV5-8, the J call TRBJ1-1, with D perhaps matching TRBD1 (6 bases). Trimming left V 1 base short and J 4 bases short, with 17 bases between. The CDR3 covers 16 residues. Germline V gives CDR1 SGHTS, CDR2 YDEGEE. CDR3 in amino acids: CASSLLAGVTVTEAFF. In nucleotides, the CDR3 is TGTGCCAGCAGCTTGTTGGCAGGGGTGACTGTCACTGAAGCTTTCTTT.

The V and J genes are TRBV3-1 and TRBJ2-1; D is undetermined. There are 12 residues in the CDR3. Trimming stripped 5 bases from V and 4 bases from J, with 6 bases between. Germline CDR1 is LGHDT and CDR2 is YNNKEL (reference sequence). CDR3 sequence: CASSGDYNEQFF. In DNA, the CDR3 is TGTGCCAGCAGCGGAGATTACAATGAGCAGTTCTTC.

This clonotype was counted a few times. V usage is TRBV6-1 and J usage is TRBJ1-2; tentatively, D is TRBD1 (6 bases). The CDR3 spans 12 residues. Between the trimmed V and J ends, which lost 6 bases and 7 bases, there was a span of 12 bases. Germline V lookup: CDR1 MNHNS, CDR2 SASEGT. The CDR3 loop reads CASRPGAPGYTF. The CDR3 DNA is TGTGCCAGCAGGCCAGGGGCCCCTGGCTACACCTTC.

J is TRBJ2-1 and V is TRBV7-9; 15 bases line up with TRBD2. The germline CDR1 and CDR2 sequences are SEHNR and FQNEAQ (reference sequence). This CDR3 region has 19 residues. V shed 1 base, J shed 5 bases, and the junction held 9 bases outside the gene matches. CDR3 loop: CASSLVLGLAGGPHNEQFF. The DNA for the CDR3 is TGTGCCAGCAGCTTAGTCCTCGGACTAGCGGGAGGGCCTCACAATGAGCAGTTCTTC.

J is TRBJ1-5 and V is TRBV19; no reliable D call. Germline V gene sequence: CDR1 LNHDA, CDR2 SQIVND (reference sequence). Between the trimmed V and J ends, which lost 0 bases and 0 bases, there was a span of 15 bases. The CDR3 length is 18 residues. The DNA for the CDR3 is TGTGCCAGTAGTATAGATCACCTGTCGCAGCATAGCAATCAGCCCCAGCATTTT. Protein product: CASSIDHLSQHSNQPQHF. Using reference TRBV19 and TRBJ1-5 for the parts outside the CDR3, the full variable domain is DGGITQSPKYLFRKEGQNVTLSCEQNLNHDAMYWYRQDPGQGLRLIYYSQIVNDFQKGDIAEGYSVSREKKESFPLTVTSAQKNPTAFYLCASSIDHLSQHSNQPQHFGDGTRLSIL.

Concerning this clonotype: The junction and the germline gene differ at one end; a read error may be behind it. V is TRBV6-2 or TRBV6-3 and J is TRBJ2-2; TRBD1 aligns across 11 bases. Germline-derived CDR1 and CDR2 are MNHEY and SVGEGT. The CDR3 consists of 17 residues. The CDR3 bases are TGTGCCAGCAGTGGAACTCCGGGACAGGGGGTCACCGGGGAGCTGCTTTTT. The encoded protein is CASSGTPGQGVTGELLF.

This clonotype turned up a few times. The rearrangement uses TRBV19 and TRBJ1-5; D remains unclear. Trimming removed 3 bases at V and 6 bases at J, with 9 bases between. Germline CDR1 is LNHDA and CDR2 is SQIVND (reference sequence). CDR3 size: 13 residues. For the CDR3, the DNA is TGTGCCAGTAGTATCTCCCGCCCTCAGCCCCAGCATTTT. It yields the protein CASSISRPQPQHF.

This chain links TRBV11-2 with TRBJ2-4; unclear D gene. Per germline, CDR1 SGHAT and CDR2 FQNNGV. The CDR3 is made up of 13 amino acids. Trimming pared 10 bases from V and 0 bases from J, leaving 10 bases between. The CDR3: CATRTLAKNIQYF. CDR3 nucleotides: TGTGCCACCAGAACCCTAGCCAAAAACATTCAGTACTTC.

This clonotype has a count of ten or more. CDR3 loop: CASSRAQGYEQYF. DNA of the CDR3: TGTGCCAGCAGTCGAGCTCAGGGGTACGAGCAGTACTTC. The chain uses TRBV6-1 and TRBJ2-7, with TRBD1 as a possible D gene (6 bases). Trimming cost V 5 bases and J 4 bases, with 12 bases left between them. The CDR3 runs 13 residues. Germline CDR1 is MNHNS and CDR2 is SASEGT.

A few counts support this clonotype. The rearrangement links TRBV6-2 or TRBV6-3 to TRBJ2-1; the match to TRBD2 covers 9 bases. Germline lookup yields CDR1 MNHEY and CDR2 SVGEGT. The CDR3 runs 16 residues. The J segment lost 5 bases and the V segment lost 5 bases, leaving 10 bases of the junction unmatched. The CDR3 nucleotides are TGTGCCAGCAGTCCAATAGCGGGAGAGAAAGACAATGAGCAGTTCTTC. Translation gives CASSPIAGEKDNEQFF.

The chain has TRBV7-2 and TRBJ1-6; D is unclear. The V end lost 5 bases, the J end lost 6 bases, and 20 bases lay between the germline ends. The CDR3 loop spans 17 amino acids. Per germline, CDR1 SGHTA and CDR2 FQGNSA. CDR3: CASSPTAARSLNSPLHF. The CDR3 DNA reads as TGTGCCAGCAGCCCTACAGCCGCCCGATCCCTTAATTCACCCCTCCACTTT.

This clonotype has more than one count but fewer than ten. V usage is TRBV4-1 and J usage is TRBJ1-2; TRBD1 matches at 7 bases. Germline V gene data show CDR1 as MGHRA and CDR2 as YSYEKL. The trim removed 1 base at V and 2 bases at J, leaving 7 bases unmatched. The CDR3 is made up of 16 amino acids. The chain's CDR3 is CASSQVGTAINYGYTF. DNA for the CDR3: TGCGCCAGCAGCCAAGTCGGGACAGCTATCAACTATGGCTACACCTTC.

V is TRBV28 and J is TRBJ1-1; TRBD1 might be the D (5 bases). The CDR3 runs 13 residues. Germline V gives CDR1 MDHEN, CDR2 SYDVKM. V was clipped by 4 bases and J by 7 bases, with 13 bases between them. The CDR3 sequence: CASSSAGDLEAFF. CDR3 coding DNA: TGTGCCAGCAGTTCGGCGGGGGATCTTGAAGCTTTCTTT.

This clonotype was counted once. The V and J genes are TRBV5-1 and TRBJ2-5; unclear D gene. Germline values: CDR1 SGHRS, CDR2 YFSETQ. This CDR3 spans 15 amino acids. Trimming took off 0 bases at V and 3 bases at J, with 12 bases between the two ends. CDR3 loop: CASSLVSIDEETQYF. The CDR3 nucleotides read TGCGCCAGCAGCTTGGTCTCGATTGATGAAGAGACCCAGTACTTC.

This sequence joins TRBV30 and TRBJ2-6; TRBD1 is a possible D gene (6 bases). The V and J ends lost 0 bases and 8 bases respectively, with 20 bases between them. This CDR3 contains 17 residues. In germline, CDR1 is GTSNPN, CDR2 SVGIG (reference sequence). Here the CDR3 DNA reads TGTGCCTGGAGTGTACCACAGGGAAAATCGAAGTCCAACGTCCTGACTTTC. This translates into CAWSVPQGKSKSNVLTF.

As regards this clonotype: A single base separates this from a much larger clone, so it may be a read error. The V and J genes are TRBV20-1 and TRBJ2-5, with TRBD2 matching 7 bases. The CDR3 is 17 residues long. Unmatched junction bases numbered 16, after V lost 4 bases and J lost 2 bases. Germline CDR1 is DFQATT and CDR2 is SNEGSKA (reference sequence). The CDR3 nucleotides are TGCAGTGCTAAACTAGCGAGAGGTCACCAACCTCAAGAGACCCAGTACTTC. Translation: CSAKLARGHQPQETQYF.

This clonotype was seen ten or more times. CDR3 residues: CASSYSRTGEYEQYF. CDR3 DNA sequence: TGTGCCAGCAGTTACTCAAGGACAGGGGAATACGAGCAGTACTTC. The chain has TRBV6-5 and TRBJ2-7, with 9 bases that match TRBD1. Germline V gene lookup returns CDR1 MNHEY and CDR2 SVGAGI. The CDR3 sequence is 15 residues long. V was clipped by 0 bases and J by 4 bases; unmatched bases: 4.

Many counts were recorded for this clonotype. The J gene is TRBJ2-4, the V gene TRBV28, with 8 bases aligning to TRBD1. The CDR3 contains 14 residues. CDR1 is MDHEN and CDR2 is SYDVKM in the germline V gene. V was clipped by 7 bases and J by 5 bases; unmatched bases: 7. The CDR3 DNA follows: TGTGCCAGCACCCCTTTGGACAGGGAAAACATTCAGTACTTC. Translating it yields CASTPLDRENIQYF.

The chain recombines TRBV12-3 or TRBV12-4 with TRBJ1-5, with TRBD1 identical over 10 bases. The CDR3 spans 18 residues. The J segment lost 6 bases and the V segment lost 3 bases, leaving 14 bases of the junction unmatched. The CDR3 region has the DNA TGTGCCAGCAGTTTCACCGGGACAGGGGATCTGGCCGGTCAGCCCCAGCATTTT. Translated, it gives CASSFTGTGDLAGQPQHF.

The chain is built from TRBV27 and TRBJ2-4, with 9 bases matching TRBD1. V lost 5 bases and J lost 3; bases outside the gene matches: 5. Germline CDR1 is MNHEY and CDR2 is SMNVEV (reference sequence). This CDR3 has 15 residues. CDR3 DNA: TGTGCCAGCAGTCCAACAGGGGGCTACAAAAACATTCAGTACTTC. As protein: CASSPTGGYKNIQYF.